One and the same sample provided the 22 T cell receptor beta chains below, sequenced in a study of shared clonotypes between healthy human individuals. Data came from immunoSEQ multiplex PCR; TCRdb stores just in-frame clones and leaves some out. This sample carries roughly 2.5 million clones, around nine tenths of them seen once, and the ten largest clones take roughly 0.14%. The specimen was naive CD4+ T cells sorted from blood. Subset defined: CD45RA+ positively selected. The receptors here all came from a man younger than 30 in good health.

This chain uses TRBV4-2 with TRBJ2-7; possibly TRBD2 for D (6 bases). There are 16 residues in the CDR3. Between the trimmed V and J ends, which lost 0 bases and 5 bases, there was a span of 17 bases. Germline V gene data show CDR1 as LGHNA and CDR2 as YNFKEQ. CDR3 amino acids: CASSQDLGGRGDEQYF. The DNA for the CDR3 is TGTGCCAGCAGCCAAGATTTGGGGGGACGAGGGGACGAGCAGTACTTC.

The rearrangement links TRBV6-5 to TRBJ1-1; D unclear. The CDR3 is 13 residues long. Germline V CDR1 and CDR2: MNHEY, SVGAGI. With 3 bases removed from V and 1 base from J, the gap between germline ends came to 6 bases. The CDR3 sequence: CASSYAQNTEAFF. The DNA of the CDR3 is TGTGCCAGCAGTTATGCACAGAACACTGAAGCTTTCTTT.

This chain joins TRBV28 and TRBJ1-4; possible D gene TRBD1, 5 bases. Germline CDR1 is MDHEN and CDR2 is SYDVKM. The V and J ends lost 6 bases and 3 bases respectively, with 17 bases between them. The CDR3 is 16 residues long. Written as DNA, the CDR3 is TGTGCCAGCAGATCAGGTTCCCTAGGGGCTAATGAAAAACTGTTTTTT. Amino acid sequence: CASRSGSLGANEKLFF.

This chain uses TRBV29-1 with TRBJ2-3, with D unresolved. Trimming removed 4 bases at V and 5 bases at J, with 13 bases between. The germline CDR1 and CDR2 sequences are SQVTM and ANQGSEA. This CDR3 region has 13 residues. The chain's CDR3 is CSVARVLLDTQYF. The CDR3 DNA is TGCAGCGTTGCAAGGGTATTATTAGATACGCAGTATTTT.

The rearrangement links TRBV5-6 to TRBJ2-3; 9 bases are a match to TRBD1. The CDR3 covers 15 residues. With 4 bases clipped from V and 5 bases from J, the junction kept 8 bases outside the gene matches. CDR1 and CDR2 from the germline V gene are SGHDT and YYEEEE. DNA for the CDR3: TGTGCCAGCAGCAGCAGACAGGGGGTTGTAGATACGCAGTATTTT. Protein sequence: CASSSRQGVVDTQYF.

In DNA, the CDR3 is TGTGCCAGCAGCTTAGCTCTGGGGACCCAGTACTTC. As protein: CASSLALGTQYF. The chain combines TRBV7-2 with TRBJ2-5; D not resolved. V was trimmed by 0 bases and J by 7 bases, leaving 6 bases between them. Germline CDR1 SGHTA, CDR2 FQGNSA. This CDR3 is built from 12 residues. The variable domain in full, with the rest retrieved from reference TRBV7-2 and TRBJ2-5, is GAGVSQSPSNKVTEKGKDVELRCDPISGHTALYWYRQSLGQGLEFLIYFQGNSAPDKSGLPSDRFSAERTGGSVSTLTIQRTQQEDSAVYLCASSLALGTQYFGPGTRLLVL.

V and J are TRBV27 and TRBJ2-5; 9 bases agree with TRBD1. V shed 4 bases and J 8 bases; nucleotides not matched to a gene: 5. This CDR3 has 13 residues. Germline V lookup: CDR1 MNHEY, CDR2 SMNVEV (reference sequence). This CDR3 is CASSSATGGTQYF. The CDR3 DNA follows: TGTGCCAGCAGTTCAGCCACAGGGGGCACCCAGTACTTC.

V and J are TRBV9 and TRBJ2-5; no clear D gene. Germline-derived CDR1 and CDR2 are SGDLS and YYNGEE. CDR3 length: 14 amino acids. V shed 0 bases and J shed 8 bases, with 14 bases lying between them. In nucleotides, the CDR3 is TGTGCCAGCAGCGTAGATCTGACCTCCCTTACCCAGTACTTC. Translating it yields CASSVDLTSLTQYF.

On this clone: Distinct nucleotide sequences in the sample also encode this CDR3. The CDR3 bases are TGTGCCAGCAGCATGGACAGCAACTATGGCTACACCTTC. This encodes CASSMDSNYGYTF. The rearrangement links TRBV5-4 to TRBJ1-2, with D tentatively TRBD1 (6 bases). Trimming cost V 4 bases and J 2 bases, with 9 bases left between them. The CDR3 runs to 13 residues. Germline CDR1 SGHNT, CDR2 YYREEE (reference sequence).

The chain uses TRBV6-1 and TRBJ1-2; D unclear. CDR3 length: 15 amino acids. V shed 2 bases and J shed 8 bases, with 18 bases lying between them. Germline CDR1 reads MNHNS; CDR2 reads SASEGT. The CDR3 is CASSERALGAWGYTF. In DNA form, the CDR3 reads TGTGCCAGCAGTGAAAGGGCTCTGGGCGCGTGGGGCTACACCTTC.

This clone was counted a single time. The rearrangement links TRBV4-1 to TRBJ2-7; TRBD2 aligns across 7 bases. This CDR3 has 14 amino acids. The ends lost 1 base at V and 6 bases at J; junction bases unmatched: 6. Germline V gene data show CDR1 as MGHRA and CDR2 as YSYEKL. CDR3 coding DNA: TGCGCCAGCAGCCAAGGAGGCAGGGAGGGCGAGCAGTACTTC. Translating it yields CASSQGGREGEQYF.

The gene calls are TRBV2 and TRBJ1-4; 7 bases match TRBD1. V dropped 5 bases and J dropped 7; count of bases not matched to a gene: 13. The V gene's germline CDR1 is SNHLY and CDR2 FYNNEI. CDR3 length: 16 amino acids. The CDR3 loop is CASSRDRAGVGEKLFF. DNA of the CDR3: TGTGCCAGCAGTCGTGACAGGGCCGGTGTCGGTGAAAAACTGTTTTTT.

The CDR3 region is CASSPEWWETTNEKLFF. The CDR3 DNA is TGTGCCAGCAGTCCCGAGTGGTGGGAAACAACTAATGAAAAACTGTTTTTT. The gene calls are TRBV7-9 and TRBJ1-4, with unresolved D. Trimming took 6 bases from V and 0 from J, leaving 17 bases between them. Germline V CDR1 and CDR2: SEHNR, FQNEAQ (reference sequence). This CDR3 contains 17 residues.

This clone was observed once. CDR3 sequence reads: CASSFTGGSETQYF. The CDR3 coding sequence is TGTGCCAGCAGCTTTACAGGGGGCTCCGAGACCCAGTACTTC. The chain carries TRBV7-9 and TRBJ2-5; 9 bases match TRBD1. CDR3 length: 14 amino acids. Trimming took 3 bases from V and 5 from J; bases not matched to a gene: 4. Germline loops: CDR1 SEHNR, CDR2 FQNEAQ (reference sequence).

This clone was seen more than once but under ten times. This CDR3 is also generated by other DNA sequences in the sample. This sequence joins TRBV7-3 and TRBJ1-2, with 8 bases fitting TRBD1. This CDR3 has 13 amino acids. Looked up from germline, CDR1 is SGHTA and CDR2 is FQGTGA. With 5 bases clipped from V and 6 bases from J, the junction kept 5 bases outside the gene matches. The CDR3 region has the DNA TGTGCCAGCAGCCCCGGACAGGGCCATGGCTACACCTTC. Translated, it gives CASSPGQGHGYTF.

The chain employs TRBV5-8 and TRBJ1-5, with D possibly being TRBD1 (6 bases). The length of the CDR3 is 16 residues. Trimming took off 5 bases at V and 4 bases at J, with 19 bases between the two ends. Germline CDR1 is SGHTS and CDR2 is YDEGEE. The CDR3 is CASSHEGGATNQPQHF. CDR3 sequence (DNA): TGTGCCAGCAGTCACGAGGGGGGGGCGACGAATCAGCCCCAGCATTTT.

Remarks on this clone: Within the sample, other DNA sequences also encode this same CDR3. V and J are TRBV6-5 and TRBJ1-3, with D possibly TRBD1 on 5 matching bases. V was shortened by 0 bases and J by 2 bases, with 5 bases between the two germline ends. This CDR3 region has 14 residues. Looked up from germline, CDR1 is MNHEY and CDR2 is SVGAGI. Written as DNA, the CDR3 is TGTGCCAGCAGTTACTCAGGGGCTGGAAACACCATATATTTT. Translating gives CASSYSGAGNTIYF.

The J gene is TRBJ2-1, the V gene TRBV6-6; 11 bases line up with TRBD2. Germline loops: CDR1 MNHNY, CDR2 SVGAGI (reference sequence). The CDR3 is made up of 16 amino acids. Germline trimming cut 6 bases from V and 7 bases from J; bases unmatched to any gene: 11. For the CDR3, the DNA is TGTGCCAGCAGGGGGAGCGGGACTAGCGGAGGGAATGAGCAGTTCTTC. It is translated as CASRGSGTSGGNEQFF.

The rearrangement uses TRBV2 and TRBJ2-2, with 8 bases matching TRBD1. CDR1 is SNHLY, CDR2 FYNNEI, per germline. V trimming: 2 bases; J trimming: 5 bases; junction bases outside the gene matches: 7. The CDR3 has 16 residues. The CDR3 here is CASSEQPRGRTGELFF. CDR3 sequence (DNA): TGTGCCAGCAGTGAACAACCCAGGGGGCGAACCGGGGAGCTGTTTTTT. Together with reference TRBV2 and TRBJ2-2, the CDR3 gives the full variable domain: EPEVTQTPSHQVTQMGQEVILRCVPISNHLYFYWYRQILGQKVEFLVSFYNNEISEKSEIFDDQFSVERPDGSNFTLKIRSTKLEDSAMYFCASSEQPRGRTGELFFGEGSRLTVL.

This clone came up a few times. This chain links TRBV6-6 with TRBJ1-1; no clear D. Looked up from germline, CDR1 is MNHNY and CDR2 is SVGAGI (reference sequence). The germline V and J ends were trimmed by 5 bases and 0 bases, with 7 bases remaining between them. This CDR3 contains 13 residues. CDR3 sequence (DNA): TGTGCCAGCAGTCCTCGGTTGAACACTGAAGCTTTCTTT. Translating it yields CASSPRLNTEAFF.

Regarding this clone: The sample carries other DNA sequences with the same CDR3. This chain uses TRBV7-2 with TRBJ2-1, with 8 nucleotides matching TRBD1. The CDR3 sequence is 15 residues long. Germline loops: CDR1 SGHTA, CDR2 FQGNSA. Trimming removed 3 bases from V and 1 base from J; junction bases left unmatched: 2. The DNA for the CDR3 is TGTGCCAGCAGCTTCGACAGGGGATCCTACAATGAGCAGTTCTTC. This sequence encodes CASSFDRGSYNEQFF.

The genes are TRBV5-1 and TRBJ2-7, with 7 bases that match TRBD1. Per germline, CDR1 SGHRS and CDR2 YFSETQ. The V and J ends lost 6 bases and 2 bases, in that order; junction bases with no gene match: 5. This CDR3 comprises 13 residues. The CDR3, as DNA: TGCGCCAGCACCGGGGACAGTCCCTACGAGCAGTACTTC. Its translation is CASTGDSPYEQYF.